The clone carrying this TCR beta chain was counted between two and nine times. Its antigen is still unknown. CDR1 is MNHEY and CDR2 is SVGAGI in the germline V gene. This CDR3 contains 14 residues. Trimming removed 6 bases from V and 2 bases from J, with 11 bases in between. These data are taken from a study of graft-versus-host responses after intestinal transplantation. Overall study: In this cohort, recipients had multivisceral, liver-intestinal, or isolated intestinal transplants. Among the recipients, all got anti-thymocyte globulin induction and then tacrolimus and steroids for around 3 years.

Assay used: immunoSEQ multiplex PCR; TCRdb lists only in-frame clones, some missing. This sample yields tens of thousands of clones, of which about nine tenths are seen a single time; more than 1.5% belongs to the top ten. Graft material was processed, releasing intraepithelial and lamina propria lymphocytes. Findings of the study overall: Marrow from the recipient contained GvH clones, some of which had appeared first in ileum or blood.

This TCR was recovered from a human patient who received an intestinal transplant, so some T cells may come from the graft donor. V and J are TRBV6-5 and TRBJ1-3; D gene ambiguous. The sample here was ileum tissue, taken 350 to 400 days after transplant. CDR3 coding DNA: TGTGCCAGCAGGCCTGAAAGGGCTGGAAACACCATATATTTT. Protein: CASRPERAGNTIYF.